This T cell receptor beta chain came from a study of shared clonotypes between healthy human individuals. Once extracted for a subset, genomic DNA was divided evenly among several immunoSEQ plates. As processed by the authors: Junction-only immunoSEQ sequences carried no quality scores, so filtering differed. Data came from immunoSEQ multiplex PCR; TCRdb stores just in-frame clones and leaves some out. The V and J calls and clone size are taken from that table; D and trimming were inferred from the DNA. The data show 980,000 or so clones, with about three quarters seen just once and about 1.5% held by the top ten. This clone turned up a few times. V was shortened by 5 bases and J by 7 bases, with 18 bases between the two germline ends. The CDR3 is made up of 15 amino acids. In germline, CDR1 is SEHNR, CDR2 FQNEAQ (reference sequence).

The clonotype originates from a young man in good health. This chain uses TRBV7-9 with TRBJ2-1, with D perhaps matching TRBD1 (5 bases). Sequenced: memory CD4+ T cells sorted from blood. Subset of the sample: CD45RA-negative fraction. CDR3 coding DNA: TGTGCCAGCAGCATACCATCCAGGGAATATAATGAGCAGTTCTTC. Translation: CASSIPSREYNEQFF.